This T cell receptor (beta chain) came from a study of T cells in Graves' hyperthyroidism and ophthalmopathy. General observations from the study: Within blood appeared most thyroid clonotypes that had expanded above 0.001.

This clonotype has at least ten counts. Its matching antigen is unknown. RNA transcripts gave rise to amplified TCR beta CDR3 regions. The primer set for the first-round RT-PCR of the TCR CDR3 was HTBI. TCRdb fed the multiplex PCR reads into MiXCR, producing one record per CDR3 protein. Seen here are roughly 740,000 distinct CDR3 sequences, 16% observed once, and the top ten hold approximately 8.4%. CDR3 size: 17 residues. CDR1 and CDR2 from the germline V gene are SGHVS and FQNEAQ. V dropped 5 bases and J dropped 1 base, with 20 bases sitting between them. Sequencing was carried out using blood. This clonotype was obtained from a man aged 18 to 29 with Graves' hyperthyroidism. This rearrangement joins TRBV7-8 to TRBJ1-1; D not certain. The CDR3: CASSPRRVVGPNTEAFF. As DNA, the CDR3 is TGTGCCAGCAGCCCTAGGCGGGTCGTCGGCCCGAACACTGAAGCTTTCTTT.